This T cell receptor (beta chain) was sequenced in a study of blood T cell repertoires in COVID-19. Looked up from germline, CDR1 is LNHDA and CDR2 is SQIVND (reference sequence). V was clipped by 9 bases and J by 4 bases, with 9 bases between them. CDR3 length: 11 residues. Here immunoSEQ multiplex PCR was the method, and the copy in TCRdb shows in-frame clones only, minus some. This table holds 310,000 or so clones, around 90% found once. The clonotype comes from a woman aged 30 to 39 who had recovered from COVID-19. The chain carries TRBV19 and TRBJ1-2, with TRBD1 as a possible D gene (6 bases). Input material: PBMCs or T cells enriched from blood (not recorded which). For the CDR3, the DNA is TGTGCCAGCGGACAGAGCTATGGCTACACCTTC. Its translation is CASGQSYGYTF.